This passage covers 11 T cell receptor beta chains from one sample sequenced in a study of cytomegalovirus exposure and HLA in healthy donors. The primer mix had 60 Vbeta and 13 Jbeta primers. Clones were sequenced by immunoSEQ multiplex PCR, and TCRdb holds only the in-frame ones, with some missing. The sample has 250,000 to 350,000 clones; 86% are singletons. Sequenced input: PBMCs. Receptor source: a man between 35 and 55 years old in good health and CMV-seropositive.

This chain links TRBV23-1 with TRBJ2-7; a possible D gene is TRBD2 (5 bases). TRBV23-1 is annotated as an ORF whose role is uncertain. The CDR3 runs 16 residues. The V end was cut by 6 bases, the J end by 6 bases, with 24 bases between. The CDR3 reads CASSTRGRGVIVEQYF. As DNA, the CDR3 is TGCGCCAGCAGCACACGAGGGAGAGGTGTTATTGTCGAGCAGTACTTC.

V is TRBV7-9 and J is TRBJ2-5; the D is unclear. V lost 0 bases, J lost 2 bases, and 16 bases lay in between. Germline assignment: CDR1 SEHNR and CDR2 FQNEAQ (reference sequence). CDR3 length: 17 amino acids. The CDR3 nucleotides read TGTGCCAGCAGCTTAGCCGTCCGGAGCTTTGCTCAAGAGACCCAGTACTTC. It translates to CASSLAVRSFAQETQYF.

J is TRBJ2-7 and V is TRBV7-8; TRBD2 matches at 8 bases. This CDR3 comprises 18 residues. J gave up 5 bases and V 0 bases, and 15 bases lay outside the gene matches. Germline assignment: CDR1 SGHVS and CDR2 FQNEAQ. CDR3 sequence: CASSLALLEAGEGNEQYF. The DNA of the CDR3 is TGTGCCAGCAGCTTAGCCCTCTTGGAAGCGGGAGAGGGCAACGAGCAGTACTTC. The entire variable domain, with the rest obtained from reference TRBV7-8 and TRBJ2-7, is as follows: GAGVSQSPRYKVAKRGQDVALRCDPISGHVSLFWYQQALGQGPEFLTYFQNEAQLDKSGLPSDRFFAERPEGSVSTLKIQRTQQEDSAVYLCASSLALLEAGEGNEQYFGPGTRLTVT.

The chain combines TRBV6-5 with TRBJ2-7; D might be TRBD2 (6 bases). The CDR3 is 14 residues long. CDR1 is MNHEY and CDR2 is SVGAGI in the germline V gene. Deletions cut 2 bases from V and 5 bases from J, with 13 bases between. The CDR3 DNA follows: TGTGCCAGCAGTTACAGGCGGACTAACGACGAGCAGTACTTC. Protein sequence: CASSYRRTNDEQYF.

V and J are TRBV28 and TRBJ1-2; 9 positions match TRBD1. Germline V gives CDR1 MDHEN, CDR2 SYDVKM. The junction had 7 bases not matched to a gene; V was cut back by 6 bases and J by 5 bases. The CDR3 extends over 14 amino acids. CDR3 coding DNA: TGTGCCAGCAGACCCACGGGACAGGGTTATGGCTACACCTTC. This gives the protein CASRPTGQGYGYTF.

This clone showed up just once. This rearrangement joins TRBV19 to TRBJ2-1, with 8 positions matching TRBD2. V was clipped by 5 bases and J by 9 bases; unmatched bases: 12. Germline V gives CDR1 LNHDA, CDR2 SQIVND (reference sequence). The CDR3 is 15 amino acids. CDR3 sequence: CASSSTAGRAAEQFF. The CDR3 nucleotides are TGTGCCAGTAGTTCGACGGCCGGGAGGGCCGCTGAGCAGTTCTTC.

This clone was counted a few times. The V gene is TRBV29-1, the J gene TRBJ1-5, with 7 bases matching TRBD1. CDR1 SQVTM and CDR2 ANQGSEA come from the germline V gene. Germline trimming cut 8 bases from V and 6 bases from J; bases unmatched to any gene: 16. This CDR3 is 15 amino acids long. The CDR3 loop reads CSYRDSVSESQPQHF. In DNA, the CDR3 is TGCAGCTATCGGGACAGTGTATCGGAAAGTCAGCCCCAGCATTTT. Complete variable domain (other parts from reference TRBV29-1 and TRBJ1-5): SAVISQKPSRDICQRGTSLTIQCQVDSQVTMMFWYRQQPGQSLTLIATANQGSEATYESGFVIDKFPISRPNLTFSTLTVSNMSPEDSSIYLCSYRDSVSESQPQHFGDGTRLSIL.

The chain has TRBV7-8 and TRBJ2-1; 10 bases match TRBD2. Trimming at V came to 7 bases and at J to 6 bases, leaving 18 bases not matched to a gene. Germline CDR1 SGHVS, CDR2 FQNEAQ. This CDR3 has 18 amino acids. CDR3: CASNFGGLAGAIGNEQFF. Here the CDR3 DNA reads TGTGCCAGCAACTTCGGGGGGCTAGCGGGAGCTATTGGCAATGAGCAGTTCTTC. Together with reference TRBV7-8 and TRBJ2-1, the CDR3 gives the full variable domain: GAGVSQSPRYKVAKRGQDVALRCDPISGHVSLFWYQQALGQGPEFLTYFQNEAQLDKSGLPSDRFFAERPEGSVSTLKIQRTQQEDSAVYLCASNFGGLAGAIGNEQFFGPGTRLTVL.

The rearrangement links TRBV10-1 to TRBJ2-5, with 8 bases aligning to TRBD2. Germline V CDR1 and CDR2: WNHNN, SYGVQD (reference sequence). Germline trimming cut 0 bases from V and 5 bases from J; bases unmatched to any gene: 2. CDR3 length: 14 amino acids. The CDR3 sequence is CASSESSGSETQYF. CDR3 DNA: TGCGCCAGCAGTGAGTCCAGCGGGAGTGAGACCCAGTACTTC.

The chain employs TRBV7-9 and TRBJ2-5, with 8 bases identical to TRBD1. V lost 10 bases to trimming and J lost 4 bases; unmatched junction nucleotides: 5. This CDR3 comprises 12 residues. The germline gives CDR1 SEHNR, CDR2 FQNEAQ (reference sequence). The CDR3 spells CATHTGGETQYF. CDR3 nucleotide sequence: TGTGCCACCCATACAGGGGGAGAGACCCAGTACTTC.

The rearrangement links TRBV19 to TRBJ1-2, with TRBD1 matching over 9 bases. The CDR3 covers 17 residues. CDR1 is LNHDA, CDR2 SQIVND, per germline (reference sequence). Trimming cost V 5 bases and J 2 bases; bases outside gene matches: 12. The CDR3 spells CASSSPPGTGRNYGYTF. CDR3 coding DNA: TGTGCCAGTAGTTCCCCTCCCGGGACAGGGCGGAACTATGGCTACACCTTC.